This T cell receptor beta chain emerged from a study of Ad26.COV2.S vaccination and SARS-CoV-2 variants. Study-wide background: Dosing was one shot or two shots 56 days apart. Study findings and constraints: Compared with placebo recipients, vaccine recipients had higher spike-specific TCR breadth.

Indicated treatment: 15 to 20 received Ad26.COV2.S at low or high dose, single or two shots; 5 received placebo; per-sample allocation not given. All samples were drawn on day 63, counting from the first vaccine or placebo injection. An adult aged 18-55 years in Boston served as the donor. The shot given was an Ad26 vector that makes Wuhan-strain SARS-CoV-2 spike. Germline V gene sequence: CDR1 MNHEY, CDR2 SMNVEV (reference sequence). V was pared by 5 bases and J by 9 bases, with 13 bases of the junction left unmatched. The length of the CDR3 is 16 residues. Worth noting for this clone: Its target is not known.

Here immunoSEQ multiplex PCR was the method, and the copy in TCRdb shows in-frame clones only, minus some. The sample has 380,000 or so clones, around 82% seen once. This sequence originates from a person aged 18 to 59 who received the Ad26.COV2.S COVID-19 vaccine or a placebo. V gene TRBV27 combines with J gene TRBJ2-1; TRBD2 agrees at 10 bases. The sequencing used peripheral blood, collected in a trial of Ad26.COV2.S vaccine versus placebo. The CDR3 nucleotides read TGTGCCAGCAGTCCCCGACTAGCGGGTGGGATGGGTGAGCAGTTCTTC. Translated, it gives CASSPRLAGGMGEQFF.